The source of this T cell receptor beta chain is a study of shared clonotypes between healthy human individuals. Study details: Contributing individuals were two females and a few males aged 18 to 49.

Study outcomes and limitations: Represented diversity (both genetic and exposure-history) was limited by the small number of donors. It was expected that sequencing depth would affect clonotype sharing among donors.

V trimming: 0 bases; J trimming: 7 bases; junction bases outside the gene matches: 8. This CDR3 is 16 amino acids long. Per the germline V gene, CDR1 is KGHSH and CDR2 is LQKENI. Concerning this clone: The target antigen is unknown.

A deep-level run was used for the assay. Libraries were prepared by immunoSEQ multiplex PCR; TCRdb keeps only in-frame clonotypes and omits some of them. Of about 2.3 million clones listed, roughly 90% are singletons. The TCR comes from a man aged 18-30 years in good health. Some clones in this sample may be carry-over from other donors' samples. The gene calls are TRBV18 and TRBJ2-1; TRBD2 aligns across 8 bases. The sample consisted of naive CD4+ T cells from PBMCs. Stated subset: CD45RA+ positively selected. In DNA, the CDR3 is TGTGCCAGCTCACCACCAACCGGGAGGGATGGTAATGAGCAGTTCTTC. Residues: CASSPPTGRDGNEQFF. Drawing the rest from reference TRBV18 and TRBJ2-1, the complete variable domain is NAGVMQNPRHLVRRRGQEARLRCSPMKGHSHVYWYRQLPEEGLKFMVYLQKENIIDESGMPKERFSAEFPKEGPSILRIQQVVRGDSAAYFCASSPPTGRDGNEQFFGPGTRLTVL.